The clone carrying this T cell receptor beta chain has a single count. This entry belongs to a study of blood T cell repertoires in COVID-19. In the original processing: By means of reference gene primer amplification, nucleated cell counts were estimated. TCRdb's table, derived via immunoSEQ multiplex PCR, lists solely in-frame clones and lacks some. The V and J calls and clone size are taken from that table; D and trimming were inferred from the DNA. In the table there are 200,000 to 250,000 clones, around three quarters of which are singletons. This CDR3 comprises 18 residues. Germline loops: CDR1 LGHNA, CDR2 YSLEER. The trim removed 4 bases at V and 0 bases at J, leaving 11 bases unmatched.

Sample: peripheral blood. The receptor was derived from a woman in her seventies with acute or convalescent COVID-19. The J gene is TRBJ2-1, the V gene TRBV4-3, with 8 positions matching TRBD1. The CDR3 region is CASSLEPGQVSSYNEQFF. CDR3 DNA: TGCGCCAGCAGCCTCGAACCGGGACAGGTGAGCTCCTACAATGAGCAGTTCTTC.